The 6 T cell receptor beta chains below come from one sample, sequenced in a study of blood T cell repertoires in COVID-19. The table came from immunoSEQ multiplex PCR; TCRdb's copy has only in-frame clones and leaves some out. In the table there are approximately 130,000 clones, around 76% of which are singletons. Sequencing used peripheral blood. Source of these receptors: a human donor in a cohort sampled during active COVID-19.

The chain is built from TRBV5-1 and TRBJ1-5, with unresolved D. V lost 5 bases, J lost 3 bases, and 9 bases lay in between. CDR3 length: 13 amino acids. Germline V gene data show CDR1 as SGHRS and CDR2 as YFSETQ. CDR3 DNA sequence: TGCGCCAGCAGTGAGGGTACCAATCAGCCCCAGCATTTT. The encoded protein is CASSEGTNQPQHF.

The chain has TRBV29-1 and TRBJ2-3, with D perhaps TRBD1 (6 bases). V was shortened by 5 bases and J by 4 bases, with 13 bases between the two germline ends. The CDR3 length is 13 residues. CDR1 is SQVTM, CDR2 ANQGSEA, per germline. CDR3 residues: CSVQGRRADTQYF. CDR3 in DNA: TGCAGCGTTCAGGGGCGCCGGGCAGATACGCAGTATTTT.

CDR3 amino acids: CASSSFRGQGAKDEKLFF. CDR3 DNA sequence: TGTGCCAGCAGCTCCTTTCGGGGACAGGGGGCAAAAGACGAAAAACTGTTTTTT. The rearrangement uses TRBV9 and TRBJ1-4, with 12 bases identical to TRBD1. The germline gives CDR1 SGDLS, CDR2 YYNGEE. CDR3 length equals 18 residues. The V segment lost 4 bases and the J segment 8 bases; nucleotides outside the gene matches: 15.

The chain carries TRBV19 and TRBJ2-7; 7 bases match TRBD1. V dropped 5 bases and J dropped 0; count of bases not matched to a gene: 4. The germline CDR1 and CDR2 sequences are LNHDA and SQIVND (reference sequence). The CDR3 consists of 14 residues. Written as DNA, the CDR3 is TGTGCCAGTAGTCTGGACAGGAGCTCCTACGAGCAGTACTTC. Amino acid sequence: CASSLDRSSYEQYF. The full variable domain, completed using reference TRBV19 and TRBJ2-7, is DGGITQSPKYLFRKEGQNVTLSCEQNLNHDAMYWYRQDPGQGLRLIYYSQIVNDFQKGDIAEGYSVSREKKESFPLTVTSAQKNPTAFYLCASSLDRSSYEQYFGPGTRLTVT.

V and J are TRBV5-4 and TRBJ1-6; D might be TRBD1 (5 bases). The CDR3 covers 14 residues. Trimming took off 0 bases at V and 5 bases at J, with 6 bases between the two ends. Germline CDR1 is SGHNT and CDR2 is YYREEE (reference sequence). The CDR3 region has the DNA TGTGCCAGCAGCTTGGAACAGGATAATTCACCCCTCCACTTT. Its protein product is CASSLEQDNSPLHF.

The rearrangement joins TRBV7-8 to TRBJ2-3; D unresolved. CDR1 and CDR2 from the germline V gene are SGHVS and FQNEAQ. The CDR3 is made up of 18 amino acids. V was shortened by 0 bases and J by 0 bases, with 16 bases between the two germline ends. The CDR3, as DNA: TGTGCCAGCAGCTTAGCACCCGTCTACCGGTCCAGCACAGATACGCAGTATTTT. It is translated as CASSLAPVYRSSTDTQYF.